This T cell receptor (beta chain) comes out of a study of radiotherapy plus CTLA-4 blockade in lung cancer. Profiling relied on immunoSEQ multiplex PCR, and the TCRdb table lists in-frame clones only, not all of them. The sample yields 65,000 to 90,000 clones, roughly 87% seen once. Germline V gene data show CDR1 as SGHAT and CDR2 as FQNNGV. This CDR3 comprises 19 residues. Deletions cut 3 bases from V and 0 bases from J, with 23 bases between. The source was peripheral blood, collected from a patient treated with radiotherapy plus ipilimumab. The clonotype was recovered from a human donor with non-small cell lung cancer that progressed on radiotherapy plus ipilimumab. V gene TRBV11-2 combines with J gene TRBJ1-1; D possibly corresponds to TRBD1 (5 bases). The CDR3 reads CASSLLNSWTPSLNTEAFF. The CDR3 DNA reads TGTGCCAGCAGCTTGCTGAATTCTTGGACACCATCTTTGAACACTGAAGCTTTCTTT.